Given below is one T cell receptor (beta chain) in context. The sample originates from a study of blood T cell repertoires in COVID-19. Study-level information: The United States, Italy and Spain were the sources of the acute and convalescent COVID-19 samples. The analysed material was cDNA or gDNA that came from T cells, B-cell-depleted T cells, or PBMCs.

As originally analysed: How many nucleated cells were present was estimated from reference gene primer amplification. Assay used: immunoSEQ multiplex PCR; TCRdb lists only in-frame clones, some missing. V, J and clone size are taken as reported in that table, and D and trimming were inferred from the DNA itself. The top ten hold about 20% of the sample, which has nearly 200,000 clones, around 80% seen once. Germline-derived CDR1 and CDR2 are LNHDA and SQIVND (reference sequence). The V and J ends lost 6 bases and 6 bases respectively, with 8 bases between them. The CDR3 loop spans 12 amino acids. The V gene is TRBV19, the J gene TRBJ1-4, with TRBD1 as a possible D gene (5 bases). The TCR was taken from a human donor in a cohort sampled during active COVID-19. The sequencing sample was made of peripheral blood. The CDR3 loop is CASSRGDEKLFF. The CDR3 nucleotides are TGTGCCAGTAGCCGGGGGGATGAAAAACTGTTTTTT.